This T cell receptor beta chain was found in a study of PD-1 blockade in classical Hodgkin lymphoma. Findings and caveats of the study: The study found that TCR diversity rose significantly by C4D1 in CD4+ but not CD8+ cells.

The assay was immunoSEQ multiplex PCR, and TCRdb's table has in-frame clones only and misses some. The data contain some 84,000 clones, roughly 91% of them singletons. From germline, CDR1 is MDHEN and CDR2 SYDVKM. V was trimmed by 6 bases and J by 7 bases, leaving 18 bases between them. The length of the CDR3 is 14 residues. Every one of the patients relapsed after autologous stem cell transplantation (brentuximab vedotin exposure was variable). For this clone: The antigen is not known.

The specimen was peripheral blood mononuclear cells (PBMCs), collected before the second cycle of nivolumab. The J gene is TRBJ2-5, the V gene TRBV28; D possibly matches TRBD1 or TRBD2 (5 bases each). The receptor was derived from a human donor with classical Hodgkin lymphoma. The chain's CDR3 is CASSPGTSRGTQYF. CDR3 coding DNA: TGTGCCAGCAGCCCCGGGACGTCAAGGGGGACCCAGTACTTC.